Detailed here is one TCR beta chain. This specimen comes from a study of technical replicates of blood from several donors. Assay: immunoSEQ multiplex PCR; the TCRdb copy retains only in-frame clones and omits some. In the table there are tens of thousands of clones, roughly 91% of which are singletons. The V and J ends lost 2 bases and 4 bases, in that order; junction bases with no gene match: 7. Germline V gene sequence: CDR1 MGHDK, CDR2 SYGVNS. CDR3 size: 16 residues. Sequences were obtained from PBMCs. The chain uses TRBV25-1 and TRBJ2-3; TRBD1 matches 9 bases. The TCR originated in a human donor in good health. Some clones in this sample may be carry-over from other donors' samples. The DNA of the CDR3 is TGTGCCAGCAGTGAACTTGGACAGGGGAGAGCAGATACGCAGTATTTT. Translation: CASSELGQGRADTQYF.